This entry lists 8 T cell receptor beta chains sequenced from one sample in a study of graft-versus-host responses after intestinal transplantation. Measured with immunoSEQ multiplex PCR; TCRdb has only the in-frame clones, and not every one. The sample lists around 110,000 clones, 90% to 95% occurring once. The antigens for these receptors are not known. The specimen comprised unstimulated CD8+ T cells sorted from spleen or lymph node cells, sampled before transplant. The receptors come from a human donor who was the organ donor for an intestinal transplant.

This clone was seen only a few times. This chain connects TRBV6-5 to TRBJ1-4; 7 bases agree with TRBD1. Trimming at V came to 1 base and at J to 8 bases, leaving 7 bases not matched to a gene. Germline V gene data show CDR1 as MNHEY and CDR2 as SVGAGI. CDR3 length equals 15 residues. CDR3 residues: CASSYWGRGGEKLFF. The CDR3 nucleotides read TGTGCCAGCAGTTACTGGGGCAGGGGGGGAGAAAAACTGTTTTTT.

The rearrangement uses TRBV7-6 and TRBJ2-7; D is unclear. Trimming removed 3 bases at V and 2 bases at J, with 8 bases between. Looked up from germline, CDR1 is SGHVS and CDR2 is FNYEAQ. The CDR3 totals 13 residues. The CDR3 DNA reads TGTGCCAGCAGCTTGCGGTCTACCTACGAGCAGTACTTC. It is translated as CASSLRSTYEQYF.

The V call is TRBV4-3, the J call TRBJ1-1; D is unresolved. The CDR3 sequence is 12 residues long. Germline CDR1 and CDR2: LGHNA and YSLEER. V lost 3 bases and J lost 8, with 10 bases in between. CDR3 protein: CASSHFLGEAFF. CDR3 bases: TGCGCCAGCAGCCATTTCCTAGGCGAAGCTTTCTTT.

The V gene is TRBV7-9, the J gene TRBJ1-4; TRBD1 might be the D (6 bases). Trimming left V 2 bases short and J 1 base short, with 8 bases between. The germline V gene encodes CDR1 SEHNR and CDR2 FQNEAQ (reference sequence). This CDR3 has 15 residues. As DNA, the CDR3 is TGTGCCAGCAGCTTAATACAGGGAACTAATGAAAAACTGTTTTTT. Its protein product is CASSLIQGTNEKLFF.

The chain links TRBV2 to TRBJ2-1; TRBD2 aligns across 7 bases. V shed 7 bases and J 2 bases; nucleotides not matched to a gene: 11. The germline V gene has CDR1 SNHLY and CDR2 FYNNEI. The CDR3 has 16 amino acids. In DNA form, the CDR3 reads TGTGCCAGCACTGGCGTACCGGGAGGCCCCTACAATGAGCAGTTCTTC. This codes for CASTGVPGGPYNEQFF.

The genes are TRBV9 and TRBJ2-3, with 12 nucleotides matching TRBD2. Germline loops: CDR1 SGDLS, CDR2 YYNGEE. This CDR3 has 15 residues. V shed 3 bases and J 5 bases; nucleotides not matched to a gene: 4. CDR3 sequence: CASSGWTSGVDTQYF. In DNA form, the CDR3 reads TGTGCCAGCAGCGGATGGACTAGCGGGGTAGATACGCAGTATTTT.

The CDR3 nucleotides read TGCGCCAGCAGCCAAACCGGAACAGATACGCAGTATTTT. It specifies CASSQTGTDTQYF. The V gene is TRBV4-1, the J gene TRBJ2-3; D call uncertain. Germline CDR1 MGHRA, CDR2 YSYEKL. Trimming removed 2 bases at V and 3 bases at J, with 6 bases between. The CDR3 has 13 amino acids.

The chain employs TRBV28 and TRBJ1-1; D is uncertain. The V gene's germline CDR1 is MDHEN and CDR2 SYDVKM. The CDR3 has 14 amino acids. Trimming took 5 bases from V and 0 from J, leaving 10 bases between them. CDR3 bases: TGTGCCAGCAGTGAGACTGATATGAACACTGAAGCTTTCTTT. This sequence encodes CASSETDMNTEAFF. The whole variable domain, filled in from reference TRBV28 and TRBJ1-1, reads DVKVTQSSRYLVKRTGEKVFLECVQDMDHENMFWYRQDPGLGLRLIYFSYDVKMKEKGDIPEGYSVSREKKERFSLILESASTNQTSMYLCASSETDMNTEAFFGQGTRLTVV.